The T cell receptor beta chain under discussion was sequenced for a study of T cell responses to AZD1222 COVID-19 vaccine. Across the study: Second-dose groups at about 4 or about 12 weeks were pooled.

A remark on this clone: Its antigen is as yet unknown.

Study observations and caveats: Every sample of the repertoires postdated the peak T cell response.

Clones were read by immunoSEQ multiplex PCR, and TCRdb kept only the in-frame ones, dropping some. Seen here are about 96,000 clones, 89% observed once, and the top ten hold approximately 1.5%. The CDR3 extends over 14 amino acids. The germline CDR1 and CDR2 sequences are MDHEN and SYDVKM. V was pared by 6 bases and J by 1 base, with 11 bases between. The genes are TRBV28 and TRBJ2-3; D unresolved. The receptor's source is an adult in good health. Specimen: peripheral blood, collected on day 0 of AZD1222 vaccination. In DNA, the CDR3 is TGTGCCAGCAGCCCCCAGGACGGCACAGATACGCAGTATTTT. This codes for CASSPQDGTDTQYF.